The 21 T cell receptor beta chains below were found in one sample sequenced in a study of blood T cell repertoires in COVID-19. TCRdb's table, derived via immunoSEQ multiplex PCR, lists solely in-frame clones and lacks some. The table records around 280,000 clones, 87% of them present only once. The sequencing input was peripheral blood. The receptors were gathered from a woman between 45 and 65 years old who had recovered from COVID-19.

CDR3 bases: TGTGCCAGCAGCTTGGCGGGGGTCGAAGGAAACACCATATATTTT. Protein sequence: CASSLAGVEGNTIYF. V is TRBV5-5 and J is TRBJ1-3; D perhaps matches TRBD1 (5 bases). Looked up from germline, CDR1 is SGHKS and CDR2 is YYEKEE (reference sequence). The V and J ends lost 0 bases and 4 bases respectively, with 11 bases between them. CDR3 length equals 15 residues.

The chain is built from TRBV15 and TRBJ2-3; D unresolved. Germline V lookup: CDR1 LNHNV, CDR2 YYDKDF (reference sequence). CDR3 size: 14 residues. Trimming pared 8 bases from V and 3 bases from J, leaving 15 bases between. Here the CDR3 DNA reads TGTGCCACCCAGAGTAGCCAAGCTACAGATACGCAGTATTTT. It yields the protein CATQSSQATDTQYF.

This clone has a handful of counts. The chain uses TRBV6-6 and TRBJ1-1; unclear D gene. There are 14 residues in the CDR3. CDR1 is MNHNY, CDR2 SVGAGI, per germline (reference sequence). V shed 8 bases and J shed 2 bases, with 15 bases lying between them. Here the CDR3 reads CASVTGAYNTEAFF. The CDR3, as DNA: TGTGCCAGCGTAACGGGAGCCTATAACACTGAAGCTTTCTTT.

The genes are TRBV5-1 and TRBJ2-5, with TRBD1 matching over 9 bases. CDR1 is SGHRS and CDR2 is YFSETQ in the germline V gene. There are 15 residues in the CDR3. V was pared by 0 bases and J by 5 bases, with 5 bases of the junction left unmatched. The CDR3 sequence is CASSLAGQGWETQYF. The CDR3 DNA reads TGCGCCAGCAGCTTGGCCGGACAGGGGTGGGAGACCCAGTACTTC.

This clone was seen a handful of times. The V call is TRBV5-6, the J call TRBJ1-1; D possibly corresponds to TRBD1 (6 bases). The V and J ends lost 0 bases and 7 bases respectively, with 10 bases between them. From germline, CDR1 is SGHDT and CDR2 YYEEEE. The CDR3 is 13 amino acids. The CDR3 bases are TGTGCCAGCAGCTTGGGGACAGTCATTGAAGCTTTCTTT. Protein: CASSLGTVIEAFF.

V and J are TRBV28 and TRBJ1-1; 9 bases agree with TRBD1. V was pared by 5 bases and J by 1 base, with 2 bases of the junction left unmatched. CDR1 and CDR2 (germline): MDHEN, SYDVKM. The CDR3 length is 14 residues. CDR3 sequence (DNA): TGTGCCAGCAGTACGGGACAGGGGAACACTGAAGCTTTCTTT. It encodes CASSTGQGNTEAFF.

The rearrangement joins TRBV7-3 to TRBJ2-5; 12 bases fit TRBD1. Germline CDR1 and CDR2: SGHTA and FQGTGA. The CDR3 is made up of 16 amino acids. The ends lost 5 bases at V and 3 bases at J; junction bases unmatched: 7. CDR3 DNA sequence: TGTGCCAGCAGCCGAGGGACAGGGGGCCGTGAAGAGACCCAGTACTTC. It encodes CASSRGTGGREETQYF.

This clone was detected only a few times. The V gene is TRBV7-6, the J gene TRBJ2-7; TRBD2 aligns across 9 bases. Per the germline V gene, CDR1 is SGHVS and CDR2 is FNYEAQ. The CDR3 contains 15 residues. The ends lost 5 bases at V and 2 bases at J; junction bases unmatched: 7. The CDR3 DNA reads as TGTGCCAGCAGCCCTACCTTAGCGGGGGCCTACGAGCAGTACTTC. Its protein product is CASSPTLAGAYEQYF. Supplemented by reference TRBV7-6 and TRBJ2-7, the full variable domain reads GAGVSQSPRYKVTKRGQDVALRCDPISGHVSLYWYRQALGQGPEFLTYFNYEAQQDKSGLPNDRFSAERPEGSISTLTIQRTEQRDSAMYRCASSPTLAGAYEQYFGPGTRLTVT.

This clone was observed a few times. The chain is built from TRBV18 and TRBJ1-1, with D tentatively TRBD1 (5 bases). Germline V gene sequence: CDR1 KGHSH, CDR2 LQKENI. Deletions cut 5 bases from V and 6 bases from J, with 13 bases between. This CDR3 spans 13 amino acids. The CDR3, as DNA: TGTGCCAGCTCAATAACAGGTTTGCCTGAAGCTTTCTTT. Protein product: CASSITGLPEAFF.

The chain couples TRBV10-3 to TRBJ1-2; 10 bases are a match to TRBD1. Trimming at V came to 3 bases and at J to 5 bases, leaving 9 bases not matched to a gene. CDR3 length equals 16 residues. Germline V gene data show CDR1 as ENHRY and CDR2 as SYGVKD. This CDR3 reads CAISESRTGGGYGYTF. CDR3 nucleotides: TGTGCCATCAGTGAATCCAGGACAGGGGGTGGGTATGGCTACACCTTC.

The CDR3 reads CASSSNTGQGLFF. The CDR3 DNA reads TGTGCCAGCAGTTCTAATACAGGACAGGGGTTGTTTTTT. This chain links TRBV27 with TRBJ1-4, with TRBD1 matching over 9 bases. The V gene's germline CDR1 is MNHEY and CDR2 SMNVEV (reference sequence). The CDR3 consists of 13 residues. V lost 4 bases to trimming and J lost 15 bases; unmatched junction nucleotides: 9.

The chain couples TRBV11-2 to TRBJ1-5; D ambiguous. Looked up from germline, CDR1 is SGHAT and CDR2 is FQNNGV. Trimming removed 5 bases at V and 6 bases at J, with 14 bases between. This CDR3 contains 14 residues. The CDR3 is CASSLGGAPQPQHF. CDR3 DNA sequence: TGTGCCAGCAGCCTCGGCGGCGCGCCTCAGCCCCAGCATTTT.

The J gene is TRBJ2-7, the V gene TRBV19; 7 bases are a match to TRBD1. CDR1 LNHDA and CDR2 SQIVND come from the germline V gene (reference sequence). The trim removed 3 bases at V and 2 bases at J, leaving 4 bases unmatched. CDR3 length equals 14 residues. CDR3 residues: CASSIVRGPYEQYF. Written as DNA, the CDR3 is TGTGCCAGTAGTATTGTTAGGGGGCCCTACGAGCAGTACTTC.

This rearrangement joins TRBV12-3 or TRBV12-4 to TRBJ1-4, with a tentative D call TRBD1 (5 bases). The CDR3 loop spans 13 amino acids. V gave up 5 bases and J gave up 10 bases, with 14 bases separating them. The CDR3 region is CASSNTHQGKLFF. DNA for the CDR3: TGTGCCAGCAGTAACACTCACCAGGGAAAACTGTTTTTT.

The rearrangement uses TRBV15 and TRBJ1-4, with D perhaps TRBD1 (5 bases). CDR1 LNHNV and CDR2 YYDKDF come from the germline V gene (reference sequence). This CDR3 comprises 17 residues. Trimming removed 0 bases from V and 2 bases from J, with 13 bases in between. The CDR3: CATSRDSGIRTNEKLFF. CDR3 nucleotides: TGTGCCACCAGCAGAGATTCAGGGATACGGACTAATGAAAAACTGTTTTTT. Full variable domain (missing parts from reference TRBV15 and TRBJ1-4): DAMVIQNPRYQVTQFGKPVTLSCSQTLNHNVMYWYQQKSSQAPKLLFHYYDKDFNNEADTPDNFQSRRPNTSFCFLDIRSPGLGDTAMYLCATSRDSGIRTNEKLFFGSGTQLSVL.

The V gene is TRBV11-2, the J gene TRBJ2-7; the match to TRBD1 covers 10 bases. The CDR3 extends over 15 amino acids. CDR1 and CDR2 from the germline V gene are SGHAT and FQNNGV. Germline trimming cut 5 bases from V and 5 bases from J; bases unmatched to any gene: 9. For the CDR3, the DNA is TGTGCCAGCAGCGTTGACAGGGGGCGAGGCAACGAGCAGTACTTC. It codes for CASSVDRGRGNEQYF.

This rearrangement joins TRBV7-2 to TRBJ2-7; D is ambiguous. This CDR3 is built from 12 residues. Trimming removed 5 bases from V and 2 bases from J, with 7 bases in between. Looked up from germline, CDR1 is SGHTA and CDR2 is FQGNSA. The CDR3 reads CASSPLPYEQYF. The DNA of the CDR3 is TGTGCCAGCAGCCCCCTTCCCTACGAGCAGTACTTC.

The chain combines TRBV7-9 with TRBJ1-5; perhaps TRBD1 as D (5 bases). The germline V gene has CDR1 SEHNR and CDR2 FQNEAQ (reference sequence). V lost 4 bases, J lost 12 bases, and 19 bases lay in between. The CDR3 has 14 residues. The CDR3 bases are TGTGCCAGCAGCTCAGCTAGGAGGGGTTCAAGCCAGCATTTT. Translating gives CASSSARRGSSQHF. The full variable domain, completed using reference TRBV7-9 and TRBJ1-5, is DTGVSQNPRHKITKRGQNVTFRCDPISEHNRLYWYRQTLGQGPEFLTYFQNEAQLEKSRLLSDRFSAERPKGSFSTLEIQRTEQGDSAMYLCASSSARRGSSQHFGDGTRLSIL.

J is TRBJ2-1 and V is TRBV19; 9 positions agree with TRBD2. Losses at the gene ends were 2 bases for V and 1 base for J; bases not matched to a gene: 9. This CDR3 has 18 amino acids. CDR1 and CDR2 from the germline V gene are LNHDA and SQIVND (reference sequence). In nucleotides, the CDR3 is TGTGCCAGTAGTATAAGTCTAGCGGGGACAAGGTCCTACAATGAGCAGTTCTTC. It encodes CASSISLAGTRSYNEQFF.

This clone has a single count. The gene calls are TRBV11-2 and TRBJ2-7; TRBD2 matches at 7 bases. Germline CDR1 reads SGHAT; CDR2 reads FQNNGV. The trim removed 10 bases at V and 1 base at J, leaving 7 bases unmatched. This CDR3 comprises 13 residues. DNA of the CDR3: TGTGCCACTAGGGGAGGGATGTCCTACGAGCAGTACTTC. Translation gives CATRGGMSYEQYF.

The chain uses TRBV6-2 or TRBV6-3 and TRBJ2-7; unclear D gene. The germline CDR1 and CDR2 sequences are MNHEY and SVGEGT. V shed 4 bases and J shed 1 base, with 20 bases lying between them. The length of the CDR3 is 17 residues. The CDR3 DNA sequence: TGTGCCAGCAGTTCAGAGTACGGCAGGCCCTTATCCTACGAGCAGTACTTC. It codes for CASSSEYGRPLSYEQYF.